This T cell receptor (beta chain) was observed in a study of beta chain features in type 1 diabetes. This clone has just a few counts. The sample holds other DNA sequences that translate to the same CDR3. The investigators reverse transcribed all of the isolated RNA, so they sequenced expressed TCRB transcripts. Clones were sequenced by immunoSEQ multiplex PCR, and TCRdb holds only the in-frame ones, with some missing. The table lists under 200,000 clones, roughly 9% of them singletons. This CDR3 contains 11 residues. Germline V gene sequence: CDR1 SGHTA, CDR2 FQGNSA. Trimming took 5 bases from V and 2 from J, leaving 3 bases between them.

The sequenced material came from central memory CD4+ T cells from blood. The J gene is TRBJ2-5, the V gene TRBV7-2, with D hard to call. The clonotype comes from a woman aged 18-35 years in good health. CDR3 in amino acids: CASSRQETQYF. CDR3 bases: TGTGCCAGCAGCCGGCAAGAGACCCAGTACTTC.